The following is a T cell receptor beta chain sequence with its context. In the original workflow: Amplification with reference gene primers provided the estimates of nucleated cell counts. Profiling relied on immunoSEQ multiplex PCR, and the TCRdb table lists in-frame clones only, not all of them. D and trimming come from the DNA, and the V and J calls and clone size come from that table. The data show tens of thousands of clones, about 87% seen once. CDR1 MNHEY and CDR2 SVGEGT come from the germline V gene. The CDR3 has 12 amino acids. Trimming at V came to 6 bases and at J to 13 bases, leaving 10 bases not matched to a gene. This specimen belongs to a study of blood T cell repertoires in COVID-19. The overall study: Material from acute and convalescent COVID-19 was sourced from the United States, Italy and Spain. The cDNA or gDNA used as material had been derived from T cells, B-cell-depleted T cells, or PBMCs.

The specimen was peripheral blood. The receptor was derived from a human donor in a cohort sampled during active COVID-19. The J gene is TRBJ1-1, the V gene TRBV6-2 or TRBV6-3, with 8 bases lining up with TRBD1. The CDR3 coding sequence is TGTGCCAGCAGCTGGCAGGGGGCGCGGATTTTCTTT. It encodes CASSWQGARIFF.